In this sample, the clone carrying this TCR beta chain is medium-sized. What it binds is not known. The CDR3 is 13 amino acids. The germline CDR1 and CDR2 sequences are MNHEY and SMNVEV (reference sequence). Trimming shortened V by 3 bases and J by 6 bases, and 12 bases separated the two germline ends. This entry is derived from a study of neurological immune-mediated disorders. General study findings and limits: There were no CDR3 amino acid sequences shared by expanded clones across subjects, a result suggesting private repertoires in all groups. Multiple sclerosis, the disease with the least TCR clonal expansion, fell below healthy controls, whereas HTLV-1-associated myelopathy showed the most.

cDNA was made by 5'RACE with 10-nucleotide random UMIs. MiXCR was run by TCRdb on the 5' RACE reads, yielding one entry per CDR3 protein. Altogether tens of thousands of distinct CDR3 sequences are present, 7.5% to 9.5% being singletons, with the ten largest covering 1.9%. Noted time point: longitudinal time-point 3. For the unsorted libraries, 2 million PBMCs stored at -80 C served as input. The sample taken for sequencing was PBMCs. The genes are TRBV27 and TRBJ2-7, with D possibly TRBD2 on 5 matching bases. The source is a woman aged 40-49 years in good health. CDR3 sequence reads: CASSFGLGGEQYF. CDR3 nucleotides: TGTGCCAGCAGTTTTGGACTTGGAGGCGAGCAGTACTTC.